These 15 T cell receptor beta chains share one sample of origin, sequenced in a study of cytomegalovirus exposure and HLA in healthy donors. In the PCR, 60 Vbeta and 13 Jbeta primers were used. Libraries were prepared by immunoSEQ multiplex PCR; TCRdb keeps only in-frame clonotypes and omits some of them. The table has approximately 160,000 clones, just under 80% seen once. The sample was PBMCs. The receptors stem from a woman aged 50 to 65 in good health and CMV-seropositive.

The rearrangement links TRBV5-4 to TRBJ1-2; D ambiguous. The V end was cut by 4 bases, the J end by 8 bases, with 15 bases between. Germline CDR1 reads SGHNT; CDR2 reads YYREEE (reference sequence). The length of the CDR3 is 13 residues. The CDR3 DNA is TGTGCCAGCAGCCTTTCGGGTTTCGGGGGCTACACCTTC. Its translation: CASSLSGFGGYTF.

CDR3 region: CASRFQGGTEAFF. The CDR3 coding sequence is TGTGCCAGCAGATTTCAGGGCGGCACTGAAGCTTTCTTT. The chain uses TRBV11-2 and TRBJ1-1; a possible D gene is TRBD1 (5 bases). V dropped 6 bases and J dropped 4 bases, with 12 bases sitting between them. The CDR3 contains 13 residues. The germline CDR1 and CDR2 sequences are SGHAT and FQNNGV.

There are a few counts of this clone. The CDR3 DNA follows: TGCGCCAGCAGTACGGACAGGGATGGAACTGAAGCTTTCTTT. This gives the protein CASSTDRDGTEAFF. V usage is TRBV5-1 and J usage is TRBJ1-1, with 8 bases fitting TRBD1. Trimming cost V 5 bases and J 5 bases; bases outside gene matches: 8. The CDR3 is 14 amino acids. CDR1 SGHRS and CDR2 YFSETQ come from the germline V gene.

The CDR3 DNA reads TGTGCCAGCAGCCACGATACTACAGGGTTGGATGGCTACACCTTC. It specifies CASSHDTTGLDGYTF. This chain uses TRBV4-2 with TRBJ1-2; D perhaps matches TRBD1 (6 bases). The V gene's germline CDR1 is LGHNA and CDR2 YNFKEQ. Trimming shortened V by 3 bases and J by 6 bases, and 17 bases separated the two germline ends. CDR3 length equals 15 residues.

The CDR3 loop reads CASSPGDRPNTEAFF. In DNA, the CDR3 is TGTGCCAGTAGTCCGGGGGACAGGCCTAACACTGAAGCTTTCTTT. The chain combines TRBV19 with TRBJ1-1; 8 bases fit TRBD1. The CDR3 contains 15 residues. Germline V gives CDR1 LNHDA, CDR2 SQIVND (reference sequence). After removal of 5 bases from V and 2 bases from J, the junction contained 7 bases not matched to a gene.

This chain's CDR3 is CASSPDRSYNEQFF. Here the CDR3 DNA reads TGTGCCAGCAGCCCCGACAGGTCCTACAATGAGCAGTTCTTC. The rearrangement uses TRBV11-2 and TRBJ2-1; a possible D gene is TRBD1 (6 bases). Germline-derived CDR1 and CDR2 are SGHAT and FQNNGV. CDR3 length: 14 residues. The V end lost 5 bases, the J end lost 1 base, and 9 bases lay between the germline ends.

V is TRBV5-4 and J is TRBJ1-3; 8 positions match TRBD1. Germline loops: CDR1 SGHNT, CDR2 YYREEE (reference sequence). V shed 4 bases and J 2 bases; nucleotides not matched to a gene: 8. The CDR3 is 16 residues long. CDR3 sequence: CASSGLPDRAGNTIYF. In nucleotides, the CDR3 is TGTGCCAGCAGCGGGCTCCCGGACAGGGCTGGAAACACCATATATTTT.

CDR3 sequence reads: CASSLGVSFSGNTIYF. The CDR3 DNA sequence: TGCGCCAGCAGCCTCGGGGTCTCGTTCTCTGGAAACACCATATATTTT. The chain couples TRBV5-1 to TRBJ1-3; D uncertain. Germline V lookup: CDR1 SGHRS, CDR2 YFSETQ. V was cut by 4 bases and J by 0 bases, with 14 bases left in between. The CDR3 totals 16 residues.

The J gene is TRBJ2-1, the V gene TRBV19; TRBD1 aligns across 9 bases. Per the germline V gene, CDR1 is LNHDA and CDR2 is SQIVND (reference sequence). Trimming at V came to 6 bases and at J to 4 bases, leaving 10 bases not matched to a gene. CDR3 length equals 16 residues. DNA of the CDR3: TGTGCCAGTAGGGGAACTCCGGGACAGGGTTACAATGAGCAGTTCTTC. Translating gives CASRGTPGQGYNEQFF.

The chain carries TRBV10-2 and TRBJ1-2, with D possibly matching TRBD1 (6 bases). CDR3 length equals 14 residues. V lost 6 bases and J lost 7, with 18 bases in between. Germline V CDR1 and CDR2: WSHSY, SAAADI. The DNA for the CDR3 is TGCGCCAGCAGCCAGGACAGAATTTCGGGTGGCTACACCTTC. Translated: CASSQDRISGGYTF.

The CDR3 sequence is CATSIGLAGGGRYF. CDR3 bases: TGTGCCACCAGCATTGGACTAGCGGGGGGCGGCCGGTACTTC. The rearrangement links TRBV15 to TRBJ2-5; 14 bases align to TRBD2. The germline CDR1 and CDR2 sequences are LNHNV and YYDKDF (reference sequence). V was pared by 4 bases and J by 13 bases, with 8 bases of the junction left unmatched. The CDR3 is 14 amino acids. Variable domain in full (rest from reference TRBV15 and TRBJ2-5): DAMVIQNPRYQVTQFGKPVTLSCSQTLNHNVMYWYQQKSSQAPKLLFHYYDKDFNNEADTPDNFQSRRPNTSFCFLDIRSPGLGDTAMYLCATSIGLAGGGRYFGPGTRLLVL.

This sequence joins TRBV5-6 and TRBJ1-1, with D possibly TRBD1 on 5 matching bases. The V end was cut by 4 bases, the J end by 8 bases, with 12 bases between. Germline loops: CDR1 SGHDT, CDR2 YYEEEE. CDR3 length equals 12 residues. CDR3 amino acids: CASSLQDREAFF. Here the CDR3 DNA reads TGTGCCAGCAGCCTCCAAGACAGAGAAGCTTTCTTT.

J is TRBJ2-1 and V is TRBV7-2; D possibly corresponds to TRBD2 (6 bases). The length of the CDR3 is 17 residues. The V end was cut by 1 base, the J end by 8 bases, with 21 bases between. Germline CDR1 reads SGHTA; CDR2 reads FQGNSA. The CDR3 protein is CASSLEGLTRAKDEQFF. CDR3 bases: TGTGCCAGCAGCTTAGAGGGGCTGACTAGAGCTAAGGATGAGCAGTTCTTC.

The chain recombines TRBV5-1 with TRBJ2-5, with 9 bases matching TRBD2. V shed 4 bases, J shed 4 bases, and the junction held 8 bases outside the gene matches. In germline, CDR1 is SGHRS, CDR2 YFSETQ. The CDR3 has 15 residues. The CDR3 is CASSPMGGGGETQYF. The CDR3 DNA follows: TGCGCCAGCAGCCCCATGGGCGGGGGGGGAGAGACCCAGTACTTC.

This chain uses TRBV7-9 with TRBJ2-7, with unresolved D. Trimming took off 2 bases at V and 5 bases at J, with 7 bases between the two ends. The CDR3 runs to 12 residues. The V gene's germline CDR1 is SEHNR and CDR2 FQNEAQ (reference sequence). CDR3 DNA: TGTGCCAGCAGCTTACTTTCGGACGAGCAGTACTTC. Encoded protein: CASSLLSDEQYF.